Sequencing of this TCR beta chain was carried out in a study of T cell responses to AZD1222 COVID-19 vaccine. Study outcomes and limitations: Females outnumbered males among donors, who were mostly white British; clonal diversity was possibly underestimated. Spike-wide vaccine-associated CD4 TCRs dominated at 160-218 and 743-854.

J was trimmed by 2 bases and V by 4 bases; bases with no gene match: 7. Per the germline V gene, CDR1 is SGDLS and CDR2 is YYNGEE. The CDR3 runs to 15 residues. Comment on this clone: Its antigen is unknown.

Some second doses came at about 4 weeks and others at about 12 weeks; these were pooled. Profiled with immunoSEQ multiplex PCR; TCRdb holds only in-frame clones, not every one. The data contain around 140,000 clones, about 89% of them singletons. The sequencing here drew on peripheral blood, taken 28 days after the second AZD1222 dose. This chain joins TRBV9 and TRBJ2-3; 7 nucleotides agree with TRBD2. The receptor's source is an adult who received the AZD1222 COVID-19 vaccine. The CDR3 coding sequence is TGTGCCAGCAGCCCTCTAGCGGAACTCACAGATACGCAGTATTTT. This sequence encodes CASSPLAELTDTQYF.